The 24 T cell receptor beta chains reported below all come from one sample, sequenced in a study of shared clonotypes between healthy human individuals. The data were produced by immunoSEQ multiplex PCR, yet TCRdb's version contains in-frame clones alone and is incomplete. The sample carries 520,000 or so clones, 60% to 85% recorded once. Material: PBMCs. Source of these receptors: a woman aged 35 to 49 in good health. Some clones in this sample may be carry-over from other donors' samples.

The CDR3 sequence is CASIYIGRRRGEETQYF. The CDR3 bases are TGTGCCAGCATTTACATCGGACGACGAAGGGGTGAAGAGACCCAGTACTTC. V gene TRBV2 combines with J gene TRBJ2-5, with a tentative D call TRBD1 (5 bases). The CDR3 extends over 17 amino acids. Between the trimmed V and J ends, which lost 7 bases and 3 bases, there was a span of 24 bases. Germline CDR1 reads SNHLY; CDR2 reads FYNNEI.

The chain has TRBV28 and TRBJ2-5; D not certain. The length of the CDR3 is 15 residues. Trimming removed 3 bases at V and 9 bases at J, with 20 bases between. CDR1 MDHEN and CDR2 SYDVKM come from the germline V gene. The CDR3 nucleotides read TGTGCCAGCAGTTTCCGCACGGGCGGCGCTCAGGCCCAGTACTTC. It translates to CASSFRTGGAQAQYF.

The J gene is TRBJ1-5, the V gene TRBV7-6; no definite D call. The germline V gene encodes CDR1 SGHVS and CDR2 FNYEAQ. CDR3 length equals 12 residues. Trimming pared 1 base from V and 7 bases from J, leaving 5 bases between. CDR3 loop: CASSLVGQPQHF. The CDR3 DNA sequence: TGTGCCAGCAGCTTAGTAGGGCAGCCCCAGCATTTT.

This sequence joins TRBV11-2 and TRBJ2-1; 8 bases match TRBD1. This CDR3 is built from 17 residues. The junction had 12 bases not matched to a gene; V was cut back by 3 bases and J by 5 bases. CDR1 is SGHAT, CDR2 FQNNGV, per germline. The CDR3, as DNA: TGTGCCAGCAGCTTCCCACAGGGGGACAGGAGAAACAATGAGCAGTTCTTC. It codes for CASSFPQGDRRNNEQFF.

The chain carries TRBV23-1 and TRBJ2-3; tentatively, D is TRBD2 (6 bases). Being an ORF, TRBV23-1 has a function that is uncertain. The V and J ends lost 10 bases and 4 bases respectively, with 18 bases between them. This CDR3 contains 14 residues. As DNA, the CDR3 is TGCGCCACCCCTCTCGAGGGAGGCGCAGATACGCAGTATTTT. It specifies CATPLEGGADTQYF.

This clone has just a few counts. The CDR3 here is CASSPPGSGYTF. DNA for the CDR3: TGTGCCAGCAGTCCGCCTGGATCTGGCTACACCTTC. This rearrangement joins TRBV7-9 to TRBJ1-2; D is uncertain. Germline lookup yields CDR1 SEHNR and CDR2 FQNEAQ (reference sequence). This CDR3 comprises 12 residues. Trimming removed 6 bases at V and 7 bases at J, with 12 bases between.

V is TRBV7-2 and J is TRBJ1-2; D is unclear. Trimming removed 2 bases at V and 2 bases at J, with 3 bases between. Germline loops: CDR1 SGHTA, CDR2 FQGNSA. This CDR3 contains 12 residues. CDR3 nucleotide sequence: TGTGCCAGCAGCTTACAGAACTATGGCTACACCTTC. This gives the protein CASSLQNYGYTF.

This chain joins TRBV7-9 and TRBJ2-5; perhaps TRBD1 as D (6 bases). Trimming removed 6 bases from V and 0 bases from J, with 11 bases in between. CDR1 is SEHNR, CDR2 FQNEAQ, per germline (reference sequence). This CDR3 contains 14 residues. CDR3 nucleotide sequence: TGTGCCAGCAGGCACGGACAGCACCAAGAGACCCAGTACTTC. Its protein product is CASRHGQHQETQYF. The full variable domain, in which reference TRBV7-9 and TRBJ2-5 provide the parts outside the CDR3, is DTGVSQNPRHKITKRGQNVTFRCDPISEHNRLYWYRQTLGQGPEFLTYFQNEAQLEKSRLLSDRFSAERPKGSFSTLEIQRTEQGDSAMYLCASRHGQHQETQYFGPGTRLLVL.

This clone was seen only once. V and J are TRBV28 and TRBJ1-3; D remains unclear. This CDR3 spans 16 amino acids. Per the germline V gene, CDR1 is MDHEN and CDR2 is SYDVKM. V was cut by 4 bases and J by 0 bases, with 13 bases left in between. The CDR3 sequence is CASSYLRILSGNTIYF. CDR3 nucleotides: TGTGCCAGCAGTTATCTCCGGATACTCTCTGGAAACACCATATATTTT.

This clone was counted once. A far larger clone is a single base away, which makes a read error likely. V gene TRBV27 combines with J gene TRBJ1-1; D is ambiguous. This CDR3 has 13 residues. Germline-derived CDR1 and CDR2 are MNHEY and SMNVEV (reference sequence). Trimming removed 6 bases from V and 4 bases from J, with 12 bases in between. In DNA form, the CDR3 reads TGTGCCAGCAGCGAGAGGGAGAGCACTGAAGCTTTCTTT. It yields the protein CASSERESTEAFF.

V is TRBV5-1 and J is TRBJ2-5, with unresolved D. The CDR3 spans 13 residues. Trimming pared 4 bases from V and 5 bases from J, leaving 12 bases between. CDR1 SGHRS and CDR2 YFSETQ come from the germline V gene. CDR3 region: CASSAEPRETQYF. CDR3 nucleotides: TGCGCCAGCAGCGCGGAGCCGCGGGAGACCCAGTACTTC. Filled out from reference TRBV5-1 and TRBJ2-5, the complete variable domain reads KAGVTQTPRYLIKTRGQQVTLSCSPISGHRSVSWYQQTPGQGLQFLFEYFSETQRNKGNFPGRFSGRQFSNSRSEMNVSTLELGDSALYLCASSAEPRETQYFGPGTRLLVL.

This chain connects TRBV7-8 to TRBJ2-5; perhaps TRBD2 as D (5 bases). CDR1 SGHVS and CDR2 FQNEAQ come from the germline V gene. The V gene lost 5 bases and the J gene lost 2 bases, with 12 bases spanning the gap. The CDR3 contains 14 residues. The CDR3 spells CASSTDWGQETQYF. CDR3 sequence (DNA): TGTGCCAGCAGCACGGACTGGGGACAAGAGACCCAGTACTTC.

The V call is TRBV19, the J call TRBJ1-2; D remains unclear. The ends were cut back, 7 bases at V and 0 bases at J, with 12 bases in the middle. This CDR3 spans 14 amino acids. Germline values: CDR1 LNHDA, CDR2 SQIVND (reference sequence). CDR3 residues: CASKVGSANYGYTF. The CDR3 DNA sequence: TGTGCCAGTAAAGTTGGCAGCGCTAACTATGGCTACACCTTC.

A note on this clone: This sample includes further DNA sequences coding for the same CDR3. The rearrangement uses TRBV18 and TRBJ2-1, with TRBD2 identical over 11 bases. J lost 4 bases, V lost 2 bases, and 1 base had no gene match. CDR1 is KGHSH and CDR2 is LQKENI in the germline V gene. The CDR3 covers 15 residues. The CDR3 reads CASSPGTSGYNEQFF. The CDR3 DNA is TGTGCCAGCTCACCAGGGACTAGCGGTTACAATGAGCAGTTCTTC.

CDR3 sequence reads: CASSPGGGYGYTF. The CDR3 DNA reads TGTGCCAGCTCACCGGGCGGGGGCTATGGCTACACCTTC. The chain is built from TRBV18 and TRBJ1-2, with TRBD1 as a possible D gene (5 bases). Germline lookup yields CDR1 KGHSH and CDR2 LQKENI. The V and J ends lost 3 bases and 4 bases respectively, with 9 bases between them. This CDR3 has 13 residues.

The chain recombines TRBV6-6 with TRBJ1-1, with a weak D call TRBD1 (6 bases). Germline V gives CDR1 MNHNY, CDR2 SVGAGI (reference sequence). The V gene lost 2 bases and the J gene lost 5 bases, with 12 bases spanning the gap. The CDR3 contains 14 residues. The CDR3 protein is CASSYPSRGTEAFF. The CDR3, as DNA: TGTGCCAGCAGTTACCCGTCCAGGGGTACTGAAGCTTTCTTT.

The CDR3 reads CASSPLQDARNTGELFF. The DNA for the CDR3 is TGTGCCAGCTCACCTCTACAGGATGCTAGGAACACCGGGGAGCTGTTTTTT. This rearrangement joins TRBV18 to TRBJ2-2; maybe TRBD1 (5 bases). In germline, CDR1 is KGHSH, CDR2 LQKENI. Trimming removed 3 bases at V and 1 base at J, with 15 bases between. The CDR3 has 17 amino acids.

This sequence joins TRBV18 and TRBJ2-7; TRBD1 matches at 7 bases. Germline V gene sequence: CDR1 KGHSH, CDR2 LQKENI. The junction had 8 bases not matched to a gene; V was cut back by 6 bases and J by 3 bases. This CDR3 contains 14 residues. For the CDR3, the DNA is TGTGCCAGCTCGCTCCTAAGACAGGGCTACGAGCAGTACTTC. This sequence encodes CASSLLRQGYEQYF.

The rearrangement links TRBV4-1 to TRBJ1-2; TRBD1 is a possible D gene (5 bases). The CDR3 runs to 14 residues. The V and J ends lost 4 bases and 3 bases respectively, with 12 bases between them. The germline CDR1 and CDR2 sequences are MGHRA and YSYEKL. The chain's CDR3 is CASSPGTRHYGYTF. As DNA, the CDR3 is TGCGCCAGCAGCCCTGGGACCCGGCACTATGGCTACACCTTC.

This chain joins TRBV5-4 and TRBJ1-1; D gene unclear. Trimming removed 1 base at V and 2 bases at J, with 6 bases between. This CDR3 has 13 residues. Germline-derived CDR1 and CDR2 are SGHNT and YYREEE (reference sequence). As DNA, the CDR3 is TGTGCCAGCAGCTTGAGTCAAAACACTGAAGCTTTCTTT. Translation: CASSLSQNTEAFF.

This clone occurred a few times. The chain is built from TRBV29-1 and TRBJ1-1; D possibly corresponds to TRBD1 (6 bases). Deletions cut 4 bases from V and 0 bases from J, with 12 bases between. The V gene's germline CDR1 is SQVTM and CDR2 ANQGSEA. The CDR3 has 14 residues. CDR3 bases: TGCAGCGTTGGTGGCAGGGGAATGAACACTGAAGCTTTCTTT. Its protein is CSVGGRGMNTEAFF.

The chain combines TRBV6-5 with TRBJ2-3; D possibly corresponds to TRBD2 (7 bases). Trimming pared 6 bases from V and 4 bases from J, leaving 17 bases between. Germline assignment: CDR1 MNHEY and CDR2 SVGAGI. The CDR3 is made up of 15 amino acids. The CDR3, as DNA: TGTGCCAGCAGCCGCGGGAGCCGGGGGCCAGATACGCAGTATTTT. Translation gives CASSRGSRGPDTQYF.

The CDR3 bases are TGTGCCAGCAGCCAACTCGGAGGGGGGAATGAGCAGTTCTTC. This codes for CASSQLGGGNEQFF. The V call is TRBV4-2, the J call TRBJ2-1; D is possibly TRBD1 or TRBD2 (6 bases each). The germline gives CDR1 LGHNA, CDR2 YNFKEQ. The CDR3 contains 14 residues. V lost 2 bases, J lost 7 bases, and 12 bases lay in between.

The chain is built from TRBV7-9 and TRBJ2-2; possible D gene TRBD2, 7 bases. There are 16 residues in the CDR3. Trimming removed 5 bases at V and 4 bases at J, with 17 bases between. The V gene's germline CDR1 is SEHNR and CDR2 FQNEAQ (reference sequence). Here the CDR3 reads CASSLIGGRITGELFF. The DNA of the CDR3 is TGTGCCAGCAGCCTGATCGGGGGGCGCATCACCGGGGAGCTGTTTTTT.